This paragraph reports one TCR beta chain. This clonotype was counted at least ten times. Its recognized antigen is unknown. No quality values exist for individual bases; no much larger clone is one base distant. This entry is derived from a study of T cells after yellow fever vaccination (dated by TCRdb to between 2018 and 2021). Study-wide context: The SMART-Seq v4 Ultra Low Input RNA kit was used to prepare libraries from fractions with low cell numbers. To track T-cell clones before and after primary and booster YFV17D yellow fever vaccination, bulk TCR alpha and beta repertoires were sequenced longitudinally. Two healthy male donors, one aged 18 to 30 and one aged 30 to 40 years, were included in the cohort. Blood was collected at multiple timepoints before and after primary and secondary immunization, and bulk PBMC replicates and cell subsets were isolated. Broader findings and caveats from the paper: Because the study included only a couple of donors, the extent to which the findings can be generalized is limited. A small fraction of clonotypes appeared in both the CD4 and CD8 compartments, likely as a result of convergent recombination. The secondary T-cell response was found to be weaker but faster than the primary response, with a peak reached on day 5 rather than on day 15. FACS-sorted repertoires could contain abundant contaminating clonotypes from the bulk population, so computational filtering was required. After the booster, most clones that had expanded after primary vaccination were detected again (around 96% of CD4 and under 90% of CD8), suggesting broad maintenance of memory.

The CDR3 runs 13 residues from the cysteine to the phenylalanine. The only DNA kept is the CDR3, 39 bases in frame from the first base. The CDR1 and CDR2 encoded by the germline V gene are SQVTM and ANQGSEA. V loses 5 bases of germline sequence and J loses 7 bases, and the interval between the two ends is 14 bases. The treatment or condition tag for this specimen amounts to: live attenuated yellow fever vaccine strain. A standard Ficoll-Paque protocol was used to isolate PBMCs from peripheral blood. CD4 and CD8 T-cell fractions were isolated with Dynabeads CD4 and CD8 positive selection kits. TriZol was used to extract RNA from bulk PBMCs, from CD4 and CD8 fractions, and from dextramer-positive and dextramer-negative fractions. The data were produced on an Illumina NovaSeq 6000. Synthesis of TCR cDNA relied on 5'RACE template switching, a step that introduced a universal primer site along with unique molecular identifiers. Priming for cDNA synthesis came from both the TCR alpha and TCR beta constant segments. Libraries were amplified in two PCR steps, with sample barcodes and sequencing adapters added in the second step. Sequencing of libraries was performed on Illumina HiSeq 2500 (2x100 bp) or NovaSeq (2x150 bp). The authors' pipeline ran thus. MIGEC was used to demultiplex reads and collapse the reads into UMI consensus sequences, and MiXCR was used for V(D)J alignment. Clonotypes responding to the vaccine were identified with edgeR on replicate PBMC samples, with the criteria of FDR below 0.01 and a log2 fold change above 5 up to day 15. Each bulk clonotype was labeled CD4 or CD8 based on which sequenced repertoire, CD4 or CD8, contained the clonotype at higher abundance. The raw public data were reprocessed by TCRdb itself: fastp quality trimming at Q25, MiXCR clonotype calling, in-frame beta chains only. Every CDR3 protein is listed once, alongside the most common genes and DNA of its rows. The V and J calls reflect TCRdb's pipeline rather than the authors' work. Across this sample there are 300,000 to 400,000 distinct CDR3 sequences, with approximately 12% seen only once. The ten largest clones add up to about 3% of the sample.

The clonotype was recovered from a man between 18 and 29 years old who received the YFV17D yellow fever vaccine. The sample here was CD4+ T cells sorted from PBMCs, taken 15 days after the yellow fever booster vaccination. The sequence joins TRBV29-1 to TRBJ2-2; the D gene is unclear. The CDR3 is CSVKYHTDGELFF. The DNA sequence is as follows: TGCAGCGTTAAATATCACACAGACGGGGAGCTGTTTTTT.